Given below is one T cell receptor beta chain in context. From germline, CDR1 is ENHRY and CDR2 SYGVKD. V was cut by 3 bases and J by 4 bases, with 10 bases left in between. This CDR3 has 14 residues. In the authors' methods: Using reference gene primer amplification, nucleated cell counts were estimated. Sequencing was performed with immunoSEQ multiplex PCR; in TCRdb, only in-frame clones are kept and a portion is missing. That table furnishes V, J and clone size, whereas the DNA furnished D and trimming. The sample holds 490,000 or so clones, 88% seen once. This record comes from a study of blood T cell repertoires in COVID-19. Study at large: COVID-19 samples, acute and convalescent, were from the United States, Italy and Spain.

This TCR came from a woman between 40 and 50 years old who had recovered from COVID-19. The sequenced sample consisted of PBMCs or T cells enriched from blood (not recorded which). The chain couples TRBV10-3 to TRBJ1-5, with no clear D. Here the CDR3 reads CAISDWAGNQPQHF. CDR3 sequence (DNA): TGTGCCATCAGTGATTGGGCGGGAAATCAGCCCCAGCATTTT.